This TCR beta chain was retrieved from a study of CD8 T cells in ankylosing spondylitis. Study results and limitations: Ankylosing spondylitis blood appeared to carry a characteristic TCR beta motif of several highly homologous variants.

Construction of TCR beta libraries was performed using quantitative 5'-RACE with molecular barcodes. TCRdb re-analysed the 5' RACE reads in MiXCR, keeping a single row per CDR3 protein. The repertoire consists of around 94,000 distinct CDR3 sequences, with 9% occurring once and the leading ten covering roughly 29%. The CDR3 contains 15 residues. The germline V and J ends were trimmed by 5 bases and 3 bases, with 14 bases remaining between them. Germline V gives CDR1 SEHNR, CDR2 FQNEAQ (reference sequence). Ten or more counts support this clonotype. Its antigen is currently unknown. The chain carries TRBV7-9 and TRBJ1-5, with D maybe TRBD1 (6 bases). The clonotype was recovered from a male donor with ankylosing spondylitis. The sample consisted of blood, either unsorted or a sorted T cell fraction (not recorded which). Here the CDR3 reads CASSKGAGDNQPQHF. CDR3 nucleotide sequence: TGTGCCAGCAGCAAAGGGGCAGGGGACAATCAGCCCCAGCATTTT. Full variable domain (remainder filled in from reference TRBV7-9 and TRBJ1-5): DTGVSQNPRHKITKRGQNVTFRCDPISEHNRLYWYRQTLGQGPEFLTYFQNEAQLEKSRLLSDRFSAERPKGSFSTLEIQRTEQGDSAMYLCASSKGAGDNQPQHFGDGTRLSIL.